A single TCR beta chain is shown here with its context. V was cut by 0 bases and J by 6 bases, with 11 bases left in between. From germline, CDR1 is LGHDT and CDR2 YNNKEL (reference sequence). There are 15 residues in the CDR3. Under the authors' procedure: Estimation of nucleated cell counts was performed using reference gene primer amplification. TCRdb's copy holds only in-frame clones and misses some; the assay was immunoSEQ multiplex PCR. V and J calls and clone size are as listed in that table; D and trimming were resolved from the DNA. This sample has about 70,000 clones, with approximately 84% found just once. Those enrolled in Seattle joined during active infection and were followed longitudinally afterward. This sample was included in a study of blood T cell repertoires in COVID-19. Overall study context: The origin of the acute and convalescent COVID-19 samples was the United States, Italy and Spain.

The chain employs TRBV3-1 (or the pseudogene TRBV3-2) and TRBJ2-2, with a tentative D call TRBD1 (5 bases). This TCR derives from a man in his forties or fifties with COVID-19, enrolled during active disease. Sequenced material: peripheral blood. CDR3 DNA: TGTGCCAGCAGCCAAGAAGGGGCGCGAGCCGGGGAGCTGTTTTTT. Translation: CASSQEGARAGELFF.